The 18 T cell receptor beta chains reported below all come from one sample, sequenced in a study of blood T cell repertoires in COVID-19. Generated by immunoSEQ multiplex PCR, the TCRdb table keeps only in-frame clones and is missing some. The sample consists of about 140,000 clones, roughly 84% of them appearing once. Sequenced sample: peripheral blood. The source is a human donor in a cohort sampled during active COVID-19.

V gene TRBV5-1 combines with J gene TRBJ2-5; 12 bases map to TRBD2. The CDR3 consists of 14 residues. Trimming took 4 bases from V and 3 from J; bases not matched to a gene: 1. Looked up from germline, CDR1 is SGHRS and CDR2 is YFSETQ. The CDR3: CASSRLAGEETQYF. DNA of the CDR3: TGCGCCAGCAGCAGACTAGCGGGGGAAGAGACCCAGTACTTC.

The chain employs TRBV7-9 and TRBJ2-1; TRBD2 matches at 8 bases. The CDR3 is made up of 13 amino acids. The J segment lost 4 bases and the V segment lost 8 bases, leaving 4 bases of the junction unmatched. Germline CDR1 and CDR2: SEHNR and FQNEAQ (reference sequence). The chain's CDR3 is CASGRGEYNEQFF. CDR3 DNA sequence: TGTGCCAGCGGGCGGGGGGAGTACAATGAGCAGTTCTTC.

In its sample, this clone was seen a few times. This rearrangement joins TRBV4-1 to TRBJ1-3; no firm D call. This CDR3 is built from 14 residues. V was cut by 5 bases and J by 2 bases, with 10 bases left in between. CDR1 is MGHRA and CDR2 is YSYEKL in the germline V gene. The CDR3 reads CASSTDIAGNTIYF. DNA of the CDR3: TGCGCCAGCAGCACCGACATTGCTGGAAACACCATATATTTT.

The chain couples TRBV15 to TRBJ1-4, with TRBD1 matching over 10 bases. There are 17 residues in the CDR3. V gave up 4 bases and J gave up 6 bases; unmatched junction bases: 11. Germline V gives CDR1 LNHNV, CDR2 YYDKDF (reference sequence). As DNA, the CDR3 is TGTGCCACCAGCACATTGGGACAGGGGAGAGAGGATGAAAAACTGTTTTTT. It specifies CATSTLGQGREDEKLFF.

This clone was observed a handful of times. The V call is TRBV10-3, the J call TRBJ1-1; 8 bases are a match to TRBD1. This CDR3 is 13 amino acids long. Germline trimming cut 7 bases from V and 4 bases from J; bases unmatched to any gene: 5. Germline CDR1 and CDR2: ENHRY and SYGVKD. This CDR3 is CAIKLQGGTEAFF. The CDR3 nucleotides are TGTGCCATCAAATTACAGGGGGGCACTGAAGCTTTCTTT.

This chain uses TRBV7-9 with TRBJ2-3; D remains unclear. Trimming stripped 5 bases from V and 2 bases from J, with 5 bases between. The V gene's germline CDR1 is SEHNR and CDR2 FQNEAQ (reference sequence). The CDR3 is 12 amino acids. CDR3 sequence reads: CASSPNTDTQYF. The CDR3 nucleotides are TGTGCCAGCAGCCCTAACACAGATACGCAGTATTTT.

This chain connects TRBV6-5 to TRBJ2-3, with TRBD2 identical over 8 bases. The CDR3 is made up of 15 amino acids. Germline V CDR1 and CDR2: MNHEY, SVGAGI. The V segment lost 6 bases and the J segment 1 base; nucleotides outside the gene matches: 6. This chain's CDR3 is CASRSSGGGTDTQYF. Here the CDR3 DNA reads TGTGCCAGCAGGTCCTCGGGGGGGGGCACAGATACGCAGTATTTT.

The chain joins TRBV2 to TRBJ1-5, with D possibly matching TRBD1 (5 bases). This CDR3 has 14 amino acids. V shed 6 bases and J shed 5 bases, with 14 bases lying between them. CDR1 and CDR2 from the germline V gene are SNHLY and FYNNEI. In DNA, the CDR3 is TGTGCCAGCAGGTCGGGGACTTCTTATCAGCCCCAGCATTTT. It translates to CASRSGTSYQPQHF.

The chain couples TRBV6-7 to TRBJ2-7; D is undetermined. TRBV6-7 is placed among ORFs of uncertain function. V dropped 2 bases and J dropped 0 bases, with 11 bases sitting between them. CDR3 length equals 15 residues. CDR3 sequence (DNA): TGTGCCAGCAGTTACATCCTTGGCATCTCCTACGAGCAGTACTTC. Amino acid sequence: CASSYILGISYEQYF.

The chain is built from TRBV7-9 and TRBJ2-1; TRBD2 matches at 14 bases. The V gene end was trimmed by 3 bases and the J gene end by 7 bases; junction bases not matched to a gene: 2. Germline CDR1 and CDR2: SEHNR and FQNEAQ (reference sequence). CDR3 length: 15 residues. The CDR3 DNA reads as TGTGCCAGCAGCTTTGGACTAGCGGGGGGAAATGAGCAGTTCTTC. This gives the protein CASSFGLAGGNEQFF.

This clone turned up a few times. This chain uses TRBV2 with TRBJ2-2, with 10 bases identical to TRBD1. Germline-derived CDR1 and CDR2 are SNHLY and FYNNEI. V shed 1 base and J 4 bases; nucleotides not matched to a gene: 3. The CDR3 length is 16 residues. The CDR3 DNA sequence: TGTGCCAGCAGTGAAGGGACAGGGGGACCCACCGGGGAGCTGTTTTTT. This sequence encodes CASSEGTGGPTGELFF.

The V gene is TRBV7-9, the J gene TRBJ1-2, with 8 bases that match TRBD1. The CDR3 runs to 16 residues. Germline CDR1 reads SEHNR; CDR2 reads FQNEAQ (reference sequence). Germline trimming cut 5 bases from V and 2 bases from J; bases unmatched to any gene: 10. The CDR3 spells CASSPSSGQGNYGYTF. The CDR3 DNA is TGTGCCAGCAGCCCCAGTAGTGGACAGGGAAACTATGGCTACACCTTC.

This chain links TRBV19 with TRBJ2-3, with D tentatively TRBD2 (6 bases). Trimming pared 3 bases from V and 2 bases from J, leaving 12 bases between. The V gene's germline CDR1 is LNHDA and CDR2 SQIVND (reference sequence). This CDR3 contains 15 residues. For the CDR3, the DNA is TGTGCCAGTAGTATTGGGGGGACGATCACAGATACGCAGTATTTT. Translated, it gives CASSIGGTITDTQYF.

This clone has only one observation. The chain is built from TRBV27 and TRBJ2-5, with unresolved D. The CDR3 is 10 amino acids. Germline assignment: CDR1 MNHEY and CDR2 SMNVEV (reference sequence). Trimming cost V 4 bases and J 5 bases, with 2 bases left between them. The CDR3 spells CASSSETQYF. In nucleotides, the CDR3 is TGTGCCAGCAGTTCGGAGACCCAGTACTTC.

The chain couples TRBV7-2 to TRBJ2-7; 8 bases map to TRBD1. With V trimmed by 4 bases and J by 3 bases, 8 bases remained unmatched. The CDR3 runs to 15 residues. Looked up from germline, CDR1 is SGHTA and CDR2 is FQGNSA. The CDR3 nucleotides are TGTGCCAGCAGCTCTCCGGACAGGGCATTCTACGAGCAGTACTTC. Translated: CASSSPDRAFYEQYF.

The chain combines TRBV7-6 with TRBJ2-2; the D gene is possibly TRBD1 (6 bases). Germline V gene sequence: CDR1 SGHVS, CDR2 FNYEAQ. Trimming cost V 4 bases and J 6 bases, with 12 bases left between them. The CDR3 loop spans 14 amino acids. CDR3 residues: CASSSQRGSGELFF. The CDR3 region has the DNA TGTGCCAGCAGCTCCCAAAGGGGGTCCGGGGAGCTGTTTTTT.

V and J are TRBV14 and TRBJ2-3; maybe TRBD2 (5 bases). Deletions cut 0 bases from V and 2 bases from J, with 12 bases between. The length of the CDR3 is 16 residues. Germline V gene sequence: CDR1 SGHDN, CDR2 FVKESK. This CDR3 reads CASSQDRGQITDTQYF. In nucleotides, the CDR3 is TGTGCCAGCAGCCAAGATCGAGGGCAGATCACAGATACGCAGTATTTT.

This clone showed up many times. In DNA, the CDR3 is TGTGCCAGTAGACAAGGACTAGCATTTGGAGAGACCCAGTACTTC. Its protein product is CASRQGLAFGETQYF. This chain links TRBV19 with TRBJ2-5; 8 nucleotides line up with TRBD2. There are 15 residues in the CDR3. With V trimmed by 6 bases and J by 4 bases, 10 bases remained unmatched. Germline V CDR1 and CDR2: LNHDA, SQIVND (reference sequence).